The entry below describes one T cell receptor (beta chain). The record originates from a study of CD8 T cells in Susac syndrome. Study context: Clinical remission applied to under 10 sequenced Susac syndrome patients, and five or six had active disease. There were Susac syndrome patients who were therapy-naive at blood draw, others on corticosteroids, and others on intravenous immunoglobulin alone.

High-throughput TCR beta sequencing covered peripheral CD8+ and CD4+ T cells. Roughly 0.45 to 1 ug RNA was reverse transcribed with random hexamers. Each CDR3 protein is one row after TCRdb ran MiXCR on the immunoSEQ multiplex PCR reads. This sample yields under 300,000 distinct CDR3 sequences, of which 95% to 97% are seen a single time; around 0.093% belongs to the top ten. The CDR3 loop spans 15 amino acids. Between the trimmed V and J ends, which lost 4 bases and 4 bases, there was a span of 13 bases. The germline V gene encodes CDR1 MGHRA and CDR2 YSYEKL. The TCR originated in a human donor with Susac syndrome. Source material: CD4+ T cells from PBMCs. The J gene is TRBJ2-2, the V gene TRBV4-1, with a possible D match to TRBD1 (6 bases). The CDR3 DNA follows: TGCGCCAGCAGCCGACGACAGGAGATCACCGGGGAGCTGTTTTTT. Translation gives CASSRRQEITGELFF.